This entry concerns a single TCR beta chain. The antigen is unknown. The germline V gene has CDR1 SGHAT and CDR2 FQNNGV. The CDR3 sequence is 18 residues long. Trimming took 3 bases from V and 7 from J; bases not matched to a gene: 18. Repertoires were generated with immunoSEQ multiplex PCR, while TCRdb's copy carries only in-frame clones and drops some. The sample shows tens of thousands of clones, 65% to 75% of them seen only once. These data come from a study of radiotherapy plus CTLA-4 blockade in lung cancer. The wider study: Disease control reached approximately 30%, with objective responses in 15% to 20%.

The study treated chemo-refractory metastatic non-small-cell lung cancer patients with focal radiation plus ipilimumab CTLA-4 blockade. Study conclusions and caveats: In blood, tumor-derived TCR clones expanded after radiotherapy plus ipilimumab. Together with interferon-beta, which increased in serum after radiation, early dynamic changes in blood T cell clones were reportedly the best predictors of response.

This specimen was peripheral blood, taken from a patient treated with radiotherapy plus ipilimumab. The chain couples TRBV11-2 to TRBJ2-1; the match to TRBD2 covers 7 bases. This TCR derives from a human donor with non-small cell lung cancer who had stable disease on radiotherapy plus ipilimumab. CDR3 sequence: CASSLRLAEPPNDNEQFF. The CDR3 bases are TGTGCCAGCAGCTTGAGGCTAGCGGAGCCCCCTAACGATAATGAGCAGTTCTTC. The full variable domain, with the rest looked up from reference TRBV11-2 and TRBJ2-1, is EAGVAQSPRYKIIEKRQSVAFWCNPISGHATLYWYQQILGQGPKLLIQFQNNGVVDDSQLPKDRFSAERLKGVDSTLKIQPAKLEDSAVYLCASSLRLAEPPNDNEQFFGPGTRLTVL.